This T cell receptor (beta chain) comes out of a study of human T cells and chemical hapten exposure. Overall study findings and caveats: The count of PT1 expanded TCRs correlated positively with patch test score.

Described time point: pre-sensitization, week 0. The sample's treatment: therapeutic diphenylcyclopropenone sensitization with weekly scalp DPC. This clonotype came up many times. Its antigen is unidentified. One entry per CDR3 protein results from TCRdb running MiXCR on the RACE reads. The table has over 300,000 distinct CDR3 sequences, approximately 5.1% seen once. This specimen was whole blood, taken in connection with sensitization to the hapten diphenylcyclopropenone (DPC). The source is a woman between 50 and 59 years old with alopecia areata. Some clones in this sample may be carry-over from other donors' samples.

CDR3: CASSPTGGANTGELFF. CDR3 nucleotides: TGTGCCAGCAGTCCGACAGGGGGCGCGAACACCGGGGAGCTGTTTTTT. The V gene is TRBV6-2 or TRBV6-3, the J gene TRBJ2-2; 10 positions match TRBD1. This CDR3 spans 16 amino acids. Per germline, CDR1 MNHEY and CDR2 SVGEGT. V was clipped by 5 bases and J by 0 bases; unmatched bases: 3.